This is a list of T cell receptor beta chains from one sample in a study of blood T cell repertoires in COVID-19. The method was immunoSEQ multiplex PCR; TCRdb's version includes in-frame clones alone and lacks a portion of them. Among roughly 430,000 clones listed, roughly 88% were seen once. The sample taken for sequencing was PBMCs or T cells enriched from blood (not recorded which). The receptors were gathered from a middle-aged woman with acute COVID-19. CDR3s include the opening cysteine and the closing phenylalanine or tryptophan. A D gene is named only where the DNA matches it firmly. Size values are once, few and many counts, or a class for expanded clones, and some rows have none.

v_gene	abundance	j_gene	d_gene	CDR3nt	CDR3aa
TRBV11-2	NA	TRBJ1-1	NA	TGTGCCAGCAATAAGCGGCAAGAAGCTTTCTTT	CASNKRQEAFF
TRBV5-6	NA	TRBJ1-5	TRBD1	TGTGCCAGCAGCCCGGGACAGGGGCGATGGGATCAGCCCCAGCATTTT	CASSPGQGRWDQPQHF
TRBV10-2	NA	TRBJ2-1	NA	TGCGCCAGCAGTGAGTCTCTGCGGTCCAATGAGCAGTTCTTC	CASSESLRSNEQFF
TRBV7-2	NA	TRBJ1-6	NA	TGTGCCAGCTGGCGGGCTAGCTCCTATAATTCACCCCTCCACTTT	CASWRASSYNSPLHF
TRBV5-1	NA	TRBJ2-5	TRBD2	TGCGCCAGCAGCCTACCGGTGGGCGCCGGGAGGGAGACCCAGTACTTC	CASSLPVGAGRETQYF
TRBV11-3	NA	TRBJ2-7	NA	TGTGCCAGCAGCTTAGATTCAGGCAAGCAGTACTTC	CASSLDSGKQYF
TRBV19	NA	TRBJ1-2	NA	TGTGCCAGTAGTATCCTAATCAACTATGGCTACACCTTC	CASSILINYGYTF
TRBV5-4	NA	TRBJ1-6	NA	TGTGCCAGCAGCTTCCAGGGAAATTCACCCCTCCACTTT	CASSFQGNSPLHF
TRBV6-1	NA	TRBJ2-7	NA	TGTGCCAGCAGTGACAGCTACGAGCAGTACTTC	CASSDSYEQYF
TRBV15	NA	TRBJ2-6	NA	TGTGCCACCAGCAGAGAAGCGTACGGGGCCAACGTCCTGACTTTC	CATSREAYGANVLTF
TRBV2	NA	TRBJ2-1	TRBD2	TGTGCCAGCAGTGTTGGGGACTACATCTACAATGAGCAGTTCTTC	CASSVGDYIYNEQFF
TRBV30	NA	TRBJ1-2	TRBD1	TGTGCCTGTAACCCTCTTCCACAGGGGAGGTATGGCTACACCTTC	CACNPLPQGRYGYTF
TRBV30	NA	TRBJ1-2	NA	TGTGCCTGGAGTAGAGATAACTATGGCTACACCTTC	CAWSRDNYGYTF
TRBV7-2	NA	TRBJ2-1	TRBD2	TGTGCCAGCAGCTTCGACCGACTAGCGGGGTCCTACAATGAGCAGTTCTTC	CASSFDRLAGSYNEQFF
TRBV4-2	once	TRBJ2-7	NA	TGTGCCAGCAGCCTAAATGCCCGGGACACGGGGATGTACGAGCAGTACTTC	CASSLNARDTGMYEQYF
TRBV19	NA	TRBJ1-1	NA	TGTGCCAGTAGTTCCCTTCGGAACACTGAAGCTTTCTTT	CASSSLRNTEAFF
TRBV10-3	NA	TRBJ2-6	NA	TGTGCCTTCAGTGAGTCTTACAGAGGGGCCAGGGGAACGGAAGGGGCCAACGTCCTGACTTTC	CAFSESYRGARGTEGANVLTF
TRBV5-8	NA	TRBJ2-1	NA	TGTGCCAGCAGCTTGGCCATAGGAGCCTACAATGAGCAGTTCTTC	CASSLAIGAYNEQFF
TRBV9	NA	TRBJ2-3	TRBD2	TGTGCCAGCAGCGTAGCTGGGCGGGGGACCACAGATACGCAGTATTTT	CASSVAGRGTTDTQYF
TRBV30	NA	TRBJ2-7	NA	TGTGCCTGGACAAAGACAGGAGGAGACTACGAGCAGTACTTC	CAWTKTGGDYEQYF
TRBV6-1	few	TRBJ1-1	TRBD1	TGTGCCAGCAGTGAGCTTCCCAGGGGGCACACTGAAGCTTTCTTT	CASSELPRGHTEAFF
TRBV4-1	once	TRBJ2-7	NA	TGCGCCAGCCCAACACAGGGAAATACCAATTGCGAGCAGTACTTC	CASPTQGNTNCEQYF
TRBV9	NA	TRBJ1-4	TRBD1	TGTGCCAGCAGCCCTAAGACAGGGACTAATGAAAAACTGTTTTTT	CASSPKTGTNEKLFF
TRBV5-6	NA	TRBJ1-5	NA	TGTGCCAGCAGCTTGATGAGCGGGGATGGGAATCAGCCCCAGCATTTT	CASSLMSGDGNQPQHF
TRBV20-1	NA	TRBJ2-5	TRBD2	TGCAGTGCTAGTATGGGACTAGCGGGACGGGGGGAGACCCAGTACTTC	CSASMGLAGRGETQYF
TRBV13	NA	TRBJ2-7	TRBD1	TGTGCCAGCAGCCGACAGGGCGGATACGAGCAGTACTTC	CASSRQGGYEQYF
TRBV24-1	NA	TRBJ1-4	TRBD1	TGTGCCACCAGTGATTTGCGGGACAGGAATAATGAAAAACTGTTTTTT	CATSDLRDRNNEKLFF
TRBV11-2	NA	TRBJ2-7	NA	TGTGCCAGCAGCTTAGTAGTTACCTACGAGCAGTACTTC	CASSLVVTYEQYF
TRBV6-6	few	TRBJ1-4	NA	TGTGCCAGCAGTTACCCCGGACAGTCCCAAGGTGAAAAACTGTTTTTT	CASSYPGQSQGEKLFF
TRBV18	NA	TRBJ1-6	NA	TGTGCCAGCTCACCTTACCAGGGCACGACAAACTCACCCCTCCACTTT	CASSPYQGTTNSPLHF
TRBV7-9	NA	TRBJ2-1	TRBD1	TGTGCCAGCAGCTTACCAGACGCCGGACAGGGGCAACAGTTCTTC	CASSLPDAGQGQQFF
TRBV7-9	NA	TRBJ2-1	TRBD2	TGTGCCAGCAGCTTAGGTGGCGGGAGGATCAATGAGCAGTTCTTC	CASSLGGGRINEQFF
TRBV15	NA	TRBJ1-5	NA	TGTGCCACCAGCAGAGATCGGGGGTGGGGCAATCAGCCCCAGCATTTT	CATSRDRGWGNQPQHF
TRBV2	NA	TRBJ1-5	NA	TGTGCCAGCAGTGAAGATACAGGTAGCAATCAGCCCCAGCATTTT	CASSEDTGSNQPQHF
TRBV3-1/TRBV3-2	NA	TRBJ2-5	TRBD2	TGTGCCAGCAGCCAAGATCGGACTAGCGGGGGGTGGGCAGAGACCCAGTACTTC	CASSQDRTSGGWAETQYF
TRBV29-1	NA	TRBJ1-2	NA	TGCAGCGTTGGTGAGAACTATGGCTACACCTTC	CSVGENYGYTF
TRBV11-2	NA	TRBJ1-1	TRBD1	TGTGCCAGCAGCTTCAGGGGGGCTGAAGCTTTCTTT	CASSFRGAEAFF
TRBV19	NA	TRBJ1-3	NA	TGTGCCAGTAGTATCGATAGCGCGGTAGATGGAAACACCATATATTTT	CASSIDSAVDGNTIYF
TRBV5-3	NA	TRBJ1-5	NA	TGTGCCAGAAGCTTAACAGCCGGGACACGGACTCAGCCCCAGCATTTT	CARSLTAGTRTQPQHF
TRBV6-1	NA	TRBJ2-3	NA	TGTGCCAGCAGTGACCTTCGCGATCCTAGCACAGATACGCAGTATTTT	CASSDLRDPSTDTQYF
TRBV3-1/TRBV3-2	NA	TRBJ1-1	TRBD1	TGTGCCAGCAGGTCCGGGACAGGGGAATTGGGGACTGAAGCTTTCTTT	CASRSGTGELGTEAFF
TRBV5-1	NA	TRBJ2-1	NA	TGCGCCAGCAGCTTGGAGGCAGGGAACCATGAGCAGTTCTTC	CASSLEAGNHEQFF
TRBV5-8	once	TRBJ2-1	NA	TGTGCCAGCAGCTTTTACTACCAGGGTGGGGTCTACAATGAGCAGTTCTTC	CASSFYYQGGVYNEQFF
TRBV12-3/TRBV12-4	few	TRBJ1-1	NA	TGTGCCAGCAGTTACAGGAAGAACACTGAAGCTTTCTTT	CASSYRKNTEAFF
TRBV4-2	NA	TRBJ1-2	TRBD1	TGTGCCAGCAGCTCACAGGGGGGGGGCTACACCTTC	CASSSQGGGYTF
TRBV11-2	once	TRBJ2-1	TRBD1	TGTGCCAGCAGCTTAGTGGGGACAGGGAGGATCAATGAGCAGTTCTTC	CASSLVGTGRINEQFF
TRBV7-2	NA	TRBJ2-5	TRBD1	TGTGCTTCGAAGGGACAGCCTCAAGAGACCCAGTACTTC	CASKGQPQETQYF
TRBV15	NA	TRBJ1-4	NA	TGTGCCACCAGCAGAGATCCCAGGGTACCTAATGAAAAACTGTTTTTT	CATSRDPRVPNEKLFF
TRBV19	once	TRBJ2-7	TRBD1	TGTGCCAGTAGTATAAGGGGACAGGGGGCGGACGAGCAGTACTTC	CASSIRGQGADEQYF
TRBV2	NA	TRBJ1-3	NA	TGTGCCAGCAGCGAAAGGAGCAATGGAAACACCATATATTTT	CASSERSNGNTIYF
TRBV5-1	NA	TRBJ2-6	NA	TGCGCCAGCAGCCGAGGACAGCAGACTGGGGCCAACGTCCTGACTTTC	CASSRGQQTGANVLTF
TRBV5-1	once	TRBJ1-1	NA	TGCGCCAGCAGCAAAGGACAGTTGAACACTGAAGCTTTCTTT	CASSKGQLNTEAFF
TRBV30	NA	TRBJ2-1	NA	TGTGCCTGGAGTGTAGGTACAGGAACATACAATGAGCAGTTCTTC	CAWSVGTGTYNEQFF
TRBV6-6	NA	TRBJ2-3	TRBD2	TGTGCCAGCAGTGGCGGGGGGGCCCGGGGCACAGATACGCAGTATTTT	CASSGGGARGTDTQYF
TRBV7-9	NA	TRBJ2-6	TRBD1	TGTGCCAGCAGCCTAGACAGGGGCTCTGGGGCCAACGTCCTGACTTTC	CASSLDRGSGANVLTF
TRBV4-2	NA	TRBJ1-2	NA	TGTGCCAGCAGCCAGTCCGGGACATTCCTGCCCTATGGCTACACCTTC	CASSQSGTFLPYGYTF
TRBV5-1	NA	TRBJ1-1	NA	TGCGCCAGCAGCTTGGAACCAGGGTACACTGAAGCTTTCTTT	CASSLEPGYTEAFF
TRBV6-5	NA	TRBJ2-3	TRBD2	TGTGCCAGCAGTTCGCCAGCTAGCGGGGGGACTTATACGCAGTATTTT	CASSSPASGGTYTQYF
TRBV7-9	NA	TRBJ2-3	NA	TGTGCCAGCAGCTTCAGGGGAGCAGGAGATACGCAGTATTTT	CASSFRGAGDTQYF
TRBV2	NA	TRBJ2-7	TRBD1	TGTGCCAGCATTAAACAGGGGTCCTACGAGCAGTACTTC	CASIKQGSYEQYF